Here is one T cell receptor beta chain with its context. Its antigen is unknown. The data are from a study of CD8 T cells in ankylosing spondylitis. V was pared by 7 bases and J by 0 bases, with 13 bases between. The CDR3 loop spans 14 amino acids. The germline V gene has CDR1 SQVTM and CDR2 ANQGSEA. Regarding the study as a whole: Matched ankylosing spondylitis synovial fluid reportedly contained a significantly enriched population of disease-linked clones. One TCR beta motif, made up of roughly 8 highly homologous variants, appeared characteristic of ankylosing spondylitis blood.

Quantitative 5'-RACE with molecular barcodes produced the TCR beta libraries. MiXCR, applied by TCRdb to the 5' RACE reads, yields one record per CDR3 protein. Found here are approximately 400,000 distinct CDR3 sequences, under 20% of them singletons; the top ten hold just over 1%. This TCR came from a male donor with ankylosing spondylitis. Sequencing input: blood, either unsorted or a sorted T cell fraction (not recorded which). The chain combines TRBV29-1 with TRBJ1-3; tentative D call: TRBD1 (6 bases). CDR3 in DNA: TGCAGCGCTGTGGGGGCCAGCTCTGGAAACACCATATATTTT. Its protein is CSAVGASSGNTIYF.